These 20 T cell receptor beta chains came from one sample sequenced in a study of blood T cell repertoires in COVID-19. Profiling relied on immunoSEQ multiplex PCR, and the TCRdb table lists in-frame clones only, not all of them. This repertoire shows around 220,000 clones, 75% to 85% found once; its top ten account for approximately 8.4%. The sequenced sample consisted of peripheral blood. All receptors derive from a woman aged 80 or over with COVID-19, enrolled during active disease.

V is TRBV9 and J is TRBJ2-1; no firm D call. V was shortened by 3 bases and J by 7 bases, with 11 bases between the two germline ends. CDR1 is SGDLS and CDR2 is YYNGEE in the germline V gene. The CDR3 contains 13 residues. CDR3 in DNA: TGTGCCAGCAGCGCGAGTTCACGAAATGAGCAGTTCTTC. It specifies CASSASSRNEQFF.

The chain carries TRBV4-3 and TRBJ2-3; 11 nucleotides line up with TRBD1. V was pared by 0 bases and J by 1 base, with 3 bases of the junction left unmatched. Germline loops: CDR1 LGHNA, CDR2 YSLEER. The CDR3 is 17 residues long. The CDR3 region is CASSQDRTGGGTDTQYF. CDR3 bases: TGCGCCAGCAGCCAAGATCGGACAGGGGGCGGCACAGATACGCAGTATTTT.

This clone is classed as medium-sized. The chain couples TRBV5-4 to TRBJ2-5; 11 positions agree with TRBD2. The germline V gene encodes CDR1 SGHNT and CDR2 YYREEE (reference sequence). The CDR3 length is 17 residues. Unmatched junction bases numbered 11, after V lost 3 bases and J lost 4 bases. CDR3: CASSSLLAGAFRETQYF. The CDR3 nucleotides are TGTGCCAGCAGCTCGCTACTAGCGGGAGCTTTTAGAGAGACCCAGTACTTC.

CDR3 coding DNA: TGCGCCAGCAGACCGGGGGGGAGGTCGGGTGGCTACACCTTC. This encodes CASRPGGRSGGYTF. The chain links TRBV4-1 to TRBJ1-2, with D perhaps matching TRBD1 (5 bases). In germline, CDR1 is MGHRA, CDR2 YSYEKL. Deletions cut 6 bases from V and 7 bases from J, with 18 bases between. The length of the CDR3 is 14 residues.

The genes are TRBV29-1 and TRBJ1-2, with D perhaps matching TRBD1 (5 bases). V lost 3 bases and J lost 8, with 10 bases in between. CDR1 is SQVTM, CDR2 ANQGSEA, per germline. CDR3 size: 11 residues. The DNA for the CDR3 is TGCAGCGTTGACAGGGTCGGGGGCTACACCTTC. Amino acid sequence: CSVDRVGGYTF.

In DNA form, the CDR3 reads TGTGCCAGCAGTCACCCAGCGGGAGATCGGAATGAGCAGTTCTTC. This encodes CASSHPAGDRNEQFF. The rearrangement links TRBV25-1 to TRBJ2-1, with TRBD2 matching 8 bases. Looked up from germline, CDR1 is MGHDK and CDR2 is SYGVNS. CDR3 length: 15 residues. V dropped 5 bases and J dropped 7; count of bases not matched to a gene: 10.

This rearrangement joins TRBV27 to TRBJ2-2; 9 nucleotides line up with TRBD2. This CDR3 is 15 amino acids long. Germline V gene sequence: CDR1 MNHEY, CDR2 SMNVEV (reference sequence). V was clipped by 6 bases and J by 6 bases; unmatched bases: 8. This chain's CDR3 is CASRGRGGTPGELFF. The CDR3 nucleotides are TGTGCCAGCAGGGGGCGGGGGGGGACCCCCGGGGAGCTGTTTTTT.

This clone was seen a single time. J is TRBJ1-2 and V is TRBV5-1; the D gene is possibly TRBD1 (6 bases). Trimming shortened V by 0 bases and J by 7 bases, and 13 bases separated the two germline ends. Germline CDR1 is SGHRS and CDR2 is YFSETQ. The CDR3 contains 14 residues. The CDR3 nucleotides read TGCGCCAGCAGCTTGGGTGGGGCCAGGGGTGGCTACACCTTC. Translating it yields CASSLGGARGGYTF.

The V and J genes are TRBV18 and TRBJ1-2; no definite D call. CDR1 is KGHSH and CDR2 is LQKENI in the germline V gene. Trimming removed 3 bases from V and 9 bases from J, with 14 bases in between. The CDR3 is made up of 13 amino acids. The CDR3 reads CASSPSDYKSYTF. The CDR3 DNA reads TGTGCCAGCTCACCGTCAGATTATAAAAGCTACACCTTC.

The chain combines TRBV18 with TRBJ2-1; TRBD2 matches at 8 bases. CDR1 and CDR2 from the germline V gene are KGHSH and LQKENI. V shed 2 bases, J shed 5 bases, and the junction held 5 bases outside the gene matches. The CDR3 contains 15 residues. The CDR3 DNA reads TGTGCCAGCTCACCAGGCGGGGGGCTCGACAATGAGCAGTTCTTC. Translated: CASSPGGGLDNEQFF.

CDR3 protein: CASSPQATGGNQPQHF. The CDR3 region has the DNA TGTGCCAGCTCACCACAGGCGACAGGGGGGAATCAGCCCCAGCATTTT. The chain is built from TRBV18 and TRBJ1-5; 9 bases fit TRBD1. Germline V gene lookup returns CDR1 KGHSH and CDR2 LQKENI. The V gene end was trimmed by 1 base and the J gene end by 4 bases; junction bases not matched to a gene: 5. The CDR3 sequence is 16 residues long.

The chain recombines TRBV19 with TRBJ2-4, with a weak D call TRBD1 (5 bases). Germline V gene sequence: CDR1 LNHDA, CDR2 SQIVND (reference sequence). V dropped 7 bases and J dropped 5 bases, with 18 bases sitting between them. This CDR3 contains 15 residues. The CDR3 coding sequence is TGTGCCAGTATGCAGAATAGTCTAGGGGAAAACATTCAGTACTTC. Its protein is CASMQNSLGENIQYF.

V and J are TRBV24-1 and TRBJ2-7, with 8 bases that match TRBD2. The junction had 4 bases not matched to a gene; V was cut back by 9 bases and J by 1 base. There are 13 residues in the CDR3. Germline V lookup: CDR1 KGHDR, CDR2 SFDVKD. This CDR3 is CATGRGGSYEQYF. CDR3 nucleotide sequence: TGTGCCACCGGACGGGGGGGGTCCTACGAGCAGTACTTC.

The J gene is TRBJ1-1, the V gene TRBV3-1 (or the pseudogene TRBV3-2); D might be TRBD1 (6 bases). The V end was cut by 2 bases, the J end by 1 base, with 11 bases between. The germline gives CDR1 LGHDT, CDR2 YNNKEL (reference sequence). The CDR3 length is 15 residues. The DNA for the CDR3 is TGTGCCAGCAGCCAAATAACCAGGGGGAACACTGAAGCTTTCTTT. Protein product: CASSQITRGNTEAFF.

This sequence joins TRBV3-1 (or the pseudogene TRBV3-2) and TRBJ2-3, with TRBD2 matching over 11 bases. CDR1 LGHDT and CDR2 YNNKEL come from the germline V gene (reference sequence). This CDR3 region has 14 residues. After removal of 2 bases from V and 6 bases from J, the junction contained 1 base not matched to a gene. CDR3 region: CASSQSSGGDTQYF. CDR3 nucleotides: TGTGCCAGCAGCCAATCTAGCGGGGGGGATACGCAGTATTTT.

The chain couples TRBV5-1 to TRBJ1-1, with D possibly TRBD1 on 6 matching bases. Germline CDR1 reads SGHRS; CDR2 reads YFSETQ. V was trimmed by 7 bases and J by 0 bases, leaving 10 bases between them. This CDR3 is built from 13 residues. The CDR3 DNA follows: TGCGCCAGCGGCAGGGGTTTGAACACTGAAGCTTTCTTT. The encoded protein is CASGRGLNTEAFF.

The rearrangement links TRBV5-1 to TRBJ1-1, with a possible D match to TRBD1 (6 bases). The CDR3 sequence is 14 residues long. Germline CDR1 SGHRS, CDR2 YFSETQ. V shed 1 base and J shed 8 bases, with 15 bases lying between them. In DNA form, the CDR3 reads TGCGCCAGCAGCTTGTTAGTAGGGGGTCGAGAAGCTTTCTTT. Translated, it gives CASSLLVGGREAFF.

The gene calls are TRBV19 and TRBJ2-2, with 11 bases lining up with TRBD1. V gave up 6 bases and J gave up 7 bases; unmatched junction bases: 7. The CDR3 is made up of 15 amino acids. Germline CDR1 and CDR2: LNHDA and SQIVND (reference sequence). CDR3 in amino acids: CASSLGQGAVGELFF. The DNA of the CDR3 is TGTGCCAGTAGCCTAGGACAGGGGGCCGTCGGGGAGCTGTTTTTT.

In DNA form, the CDR3 reads TGTGCCAGCAGCCAGACGGGTGCTTTCTTT. Its protein product is CASSQTGAFF. This rearrangement joins TRBV6-6 to TRBJ1-1; D is uncertain. Trimming took off 6 bases at V and 11 bases at J, with 10 bases between the two ends. The CDR3 runs to 10 residues. Germline V gives CDR1 MNHNY, CDR2 SVGAGI (reference sequence).

This chain links TRBV18 with TRBJ1-5; possibly TRBD1 for D (6 bases). Trimming removed 2 bases at V and 9 bases at J, with 11 bases between. The CDR3 covers 13 residues. The germline V gene encodes CDR1 KGHSH and CDR2 LQKENI. The CDR3 nucleotides are TGTGCCAGCTCACCAGGGGGCCATGCGCCCCAGCATTTT. Its translation is CASSPGGHAPQHF.